The rows below give T cell receptor beta chains drawn from one sample of a study of T-cell reconstitution after alpha-beta-depleted transplantation in children. TCRdb re-analysed the PCR reads in MiXCR, keeping a single row per CDR3 protein. Here the sample spans around 450,000 distinct CDR3 sequences, 43% being singletons. The specimen comprised PBMCs, sampled before TCRalphabeta/CD19-depleted stem cell transplant. These receptors were obtained from a girl aged 2 to 10 with aplastic anemia, due to receive a stem cell transplant. CDR3s include the opening cysteine and the closing phenylalanine or tryptophan. The D gene is left open where the match is weak. Size values are once, few and many counts, or a class for expanded clones, and some rows have none.

TRBJ2-6 | TRBV20-1 | - | few | TGCAGTGCCCGGGATTTTGGGGCCAACGTCCTGACTTTC | CSARDFGANVLTF
TRBJ1-5 | TRBV20-1 | - | - | TGCAGTGCTAGAGGAGGGGCGGGAGGAAGCAATCAGCCCCAGCATTTT | CSARGGAGGSNQPQHF
TRBJ2-5 | TRBV9 | - | few | TGTGCCAGCAGCGTATCCTGGCGCGGAGAGACCCAGTACTTC | CASSVSWRGETQYF
TRBJ2-7 | TRBV2 | - | - | TGTGCCAGCAGTGAGGCGGCGTCCTACGAGCAGTACTTC | CASSEAASYEQYF
TRBJ2-2 | TRBV5-1 | TRBD1 | - | TGCGCCAGCAGCGCCATTGACAGGGGGCGTACGGACACCGGGGAGCTGTTTTTT | CASSAIDRGRTDTGELFF
TRBJ2-2 | TRBV7-3 | - | many | TGTGCCAGCAGCCTTCCTACAGGCGCAGGGATGAACACCGGGGAGCTGTTTTTT | CASSLPTGAGMNTGELFF
TRBJ2-1 | TRBV28 | TRBD1 | - | TGTGCCAGCAGTTTAGACAGGGGTCCTAAGTTCTTC | CASSLDRGPKFF
TRBJ2-5 | TRBV4-1 | TRBD2 | - | TGCGCCAGCAGCCAAGATCCGGGACTAGAAGAGACCCAGTACTTC | CASSQDPGLEETQYF
TRBJ2-7 | TRBV6-5 | - | - | TGTGCCAGCAGTTACTCGAAGGACAGAAGAGCTTACTTC | CASSYSKDRRAYF
TRBJ1-6 | TRBV28 | - | few | TGTGCCAGCAGTTTACCACAGTTCTATTCACCCCTCCACTTT | CASSLPQFYSPLHF
TRBJ1-5 | TRBV28 | - | - | TGTGCCAGCAGGACAGCTTATAGCAATCAGCCCCAGCATTTT | CASRTAYSNQPQHF
TRBJ2-1 | TRBV9 | - | few | TGTGCCAGCAGCGACAGACCCGACTACAATGAGCAGTTCTTC | CASSDRPDYNEQFF
TRBJ2-7 | TRBV3-1 | - | many | TGTGCCAGCAGCCAAGAGGCCCGATCTCTACAGTACTTC | CASSQEARSLQYF
TRBJ2-3 | TRBV5-1 | TRBD1 | - | TGCGCCAGCGACAGGGGAGAGGGCACAGATACGCAGTATTTT | CASDRGEGTDTQYF
TRBJ2-1 | TRBV20-1 | - | - | TGCAGTGCTAGAGATCGGGGCCCAAGCTCCTACAATGAGCGGTTCTTC | CSARDRGPSSYNERFF
TRBJ2-7 | TRBV20-1 | TRBD2 | many | TGCAGTGCTGTTCCTAGCGGGGGGGGGTACGAGCAGTACTTC | CSAVPSGGGYEQYF
TRBJ2-1 | TRBV11-2 | - | - | TGTGCCAGCAGCTTATCCCCAAGGTCGGCCAACGAGCAGTTCTTC | CASSLSPRSANEQFF
TRBJ2-7 | TRBV5-1 | - | many | TGCGCCAGCAGCTTGGGGCAAGGGCCCGCCTACGAGCAGTACTTC | CASSLGQGPAYEQYF
TRBJ2-7 | TRBV6-2/TRBV6-3 | - | few | TGTGCCAGCAGTATGCTCTCCTACGAGCAGTACTTC | CASSMLSYEQYF
TRBJ2-7 | TRBV12-3/TRBV12-4 | - | few | TGTGCCAGCAGCCTCGGTGGAACCTCCTACGAGCAGTACTTC | CASSLGGTSYEQYF
TRBJ2-7 | TRBV20-1 | - | many | TGCAGTGCTTCGACTAGCTACGAGCAGTACTTC | CSASTSYEQYF
TRBJ1-1 | TRBV6-1 | - | few | TGTGCCAGCAGTGTACGGGACGTCATAGGCAACACTGAAGCTTTCTTT | CASSVRDVIGNTEAFF
TRBJ2-7 | TRBV20-1 | TRBD2 | once | TGCAGTGCTAGAGATCCGCTAGCGGGAGCGTACGAGCAGTACTTC | CSARDPLAGAYEQYF
TRBJ2-2 | TRBV5-1 | - | - | TGCGCCAGCAGCTTGGAGGGCCTCATTGCGAACACCGGGGAGCTGTTTTTT | CASSLEGLIANTGELFF
TRBJ2-4 | TRBV7-7 | - | few | TGTGCCAGCAGCTTACTACTCAGGGGGAGGGCCAAAAACATTCAGTACTTC | CASSLLLRGRAKNIQYF
TRBJ2-7 | TRBV20-1 | TRBD1 | few | TGCAGTGCTAGCCGGGGACAGGTGGATTCCTACGAGCAGTACTTC | CSASRGQVDSYEQYF
TRBJ2-5 | TRBV7-9 | - | - | TGTGCCAGCAGCATAGACAGCCAAGAGACCCAGTACTTC | CASSIDSQETQYF
TRBJ2-6 | TRBV29-1 | - | - | TGCAGCGTGACCACAGGGACTGGGGCCAACGTCCTGACTTTC | CSVTTGTGANVLTF
TRBJ2-2 | TRBV5-1 | - | - | TGCGCCAGCAGCTTATGGGTCGCCGGGGAGCTGTTTTTT | CASSLWVAGELFF
TRBJ1-4 | TRBV5-1 | TRBD1 | - | TGCGCCAGCAGCTTGGCCAGGGGGAATGAAAAACTGTTTTTT | CASSLARGNEKLFF
TRBJ2-7 | TRBV28 | - | few | TGTGCCAGCAGTCCCGTACCGGGAGCGGTTAGGGCCAACGAGCAGTACTTC | CASSPVPGAVRANEQYF
TRBJ2-7 | TRBV29-1 | - | few | TGCAGCGTTGAACGGGGAGGCGGGCAGTACTTC | CSVERGGGQYF
TRBJ1-6 | TRBV6-5 | - | - | TGTGCCAGCAGTTATTCCAGGGCCTATTCACCCCTCCACTTT | CASSYSRAYSPLHF
TRBJ2-3 | TRBV20-1 | TRBD2 | - | TGCAGTGCTACCCTCCGGACTAGCGGGAGGGTCGGGGCAGATACGCAGTATTTT | CSATLRTSGRVGADTQYF
TRBJ2-1 | TRBV6-2/TRBV6-3 | - | many | TGTGCCAGCAGTTACAAGCCTTTCTACAATGAGCAGTTCTTC | CASSYKPFYNEQFF
TRBJ1-1 | TRBV20-1 | - | - | TGCAGTGCGTATCATTACACTGAAGCTTTCTTT | CSAYHYTEAFF
TRBJ1-5 | TRBV7-2 | - | many | TGTGCCAGCAGCTTAAGGGGAAATCAGCCCCAGCATTTT | CASSLRGNQPQHF
TRBJ1-2 | TRBV6-6 | TRBD1 | many | TGTGCCAGCAGTGGGACAGGGGCTGGCTACACCTTC | CASSGTGAGYTF
TRBJ1-1 | TRBV20-1 | - | - | TGCAGTGCTAGTCAGGGGCACACTGAAGCTTTCTTT | CSASQGHTEAFF
TRBJ2-1 | TRBV3-1 | - | - | TGTGCCAGCAGCCAAGCACGGCACAATGAGCAGTTCTTC | CASSQARHNEQFF
TRBJ2-1 | TRBV28 | TRBD2 | many | TGTGCCAGCATAGCGGGAGCCTCGTACAATGAGCAGTTCTTC | CASIAGASYNEQFF
TRBJ2-5 | TRBV7-2 | TRBD2 | - | TGTGCCAGCAGCTTAGTGGGTGCTAGCGGGTACCAAGAGACCCAGTACTTC | CASSLVGASGYQETQYF
TRBJ1-1 | TRBV29-1 | - | many | TGCAGCGTTGTAGTGAACACTGAAGCTTTCTTT | CSVVVNTEAFF
TRBJ2-3 | TRBV20-1 | TRBD2 | many | TGCAGTCCCCTACTAGCGGCAGATACGCAGTATTTT | CSPLLAADTQYF
TRBJ2-3 | TRBV3-1 | - | - | TGTGCCAGCAGCCCCCACCCGACAGGCAGCGATACGCAGTATTTT | CASSPHPTGSDTQYF
TRBJ2-6 | TRBV5-1 | TRBD1 | - | TGCGCCAGCAGCTGGACAGGAAGCTCTGGGGCCAACGTCCTGACTTTC | CASSWTGSSGANVLTF
TRBJ1-5 | TRBV12-3/TRBV12-4 | - | many | TGTGCCAGCAGGCAGGGTGGCAATCAGCCCCAGCATTTT | CASRQGGNQPQHF
TRBJ2-1 | TRBV20-1 | - | - | TGCAGTGCTAGAGTGGTGGGGGGGCTCAATGAGCAGTTCTTC | CSARVVGGLNEQFF
TRBJ2-1 | TRBV5-5 | TRBD2 | - | TGTGCCAGCAGCTTGGAGAGACTAGCGGGAGGGAATGAGCAGTTCTTC | CASSLERLAGGNEQFF
TRBJ1-1 | TRBV15 | - | many | TGTGCCACCAGGCAGGACAAGAACACTGAAGCTTTCTTT | CATRQDKNTEAFF
TRBJ2-1 | TRBV20-1 | - | - | TGCAGTGCTATGGGATCCTGGCGGTTCTTC | CSAMGSWRFF
TRBJ2-1 | TRBV15 | TRBD1 | few | TGTGCCACCAGCAGTCCCAGGGACAGGGGGAATGAGCAGTTCTTC | CATSSPRDRGNEQFF
TRBJ2-4 | TRBV9 | TRBD2 | few | TGTGCCAGCAGCGTAGACCCCTCCGGGAGCGGGACCAAAAACATTCAGTACTTC | CASSVDPSGSGTKNIQYF
TRBJ2-3 | TRBV5-1 | TRBD1 | few | TGCGCCAGCAGCTTGACCTCAGGGGGAAAAACGTGGTATTTT | CASSLTSGGKTWYF
TRBJ1-2 | TRBV6-5 | - | many | TGTGCCAGCAGTTACTCGATTGGCTATGGCTACACCTTC | CASSYSIGYGYTF